The 11 T cell receptor beta chains below all came from one sample that was sequenced in a study of blood T cell repertoires in COVID-19. Generated by immunoSEQ multiplex PCR, the TCRdb table keeps only in-frame clones and is missing some. In the table there are 400,000 or so clones, 80% to 90% of which are singletons. The sequencing input was PBMCs or T cells enriched from blood (not recorded which). These receptors all stem from a young man who had recovered from COVID-19.

The rearrangement joins TRBV12-5 to TRBJ2-7; D gene unclear. The germline V gene encodes CDR1 LGHNT and CDR2 FRNRAP. This CDR3 has 14 amino acids. Trimming stripped 1 base from V and 5 bases from J, with 12 bases between. The CDR3 region has the DNA TGTGCTAGTGGTTTGGGGAGCGAACCCCACGAGCAGTACTTC. Its translation: CASGLGSEPHEQYF. Drawing the rest from reference TRBV12-5 and TRBJ2-7, the complete variable domain is DARVTQTPRHKVTEMGQEVTMRCQPILGHNTVFWYRQTMMQGLELLAYFRNRAPLDDSGMPKDRFSAEMPDATLATLKIQPSEPRDSAVYFCASGLGSEPHEQYFGPGTRLTVT.

The gene calls are TRBV5-1 and TRBJ1-6; a weak D match, TRBD1 (6 bases). CDR1 is SGHRS, CDR2 YFSETQ, per germline. The CDR3 contains 15 residues. Trimming removed 4 bases at V and 5 bases at J, with 13 bases between. The CDR3 sequence is CASSHQGQDNSPLHF. CDR3 nucleotides: TGCGCCAGCAGCCACCAGGGACAAGATAATTCACCCCTCCACTTT. Drawing the rest from reference TRBV5-1 and TRBJ1-6, the complete variable domain is KAGVTQTPRYLIKTRGQQVTLSCSPISGHRSVSWYQQTPGQGLQFLFEYFSETQRNKGNFPGRFSGRQFSNSRSEMNVSTLELGDSALYLCASSHQGQDNSPLHFGNGTRLTVT.

This chain joins TRBV11-2 and TRBJ1-1; D is possibly TRBD1 (6 bases). V dropped 0 bases and J dropped 1 base, with 12 bases sitting between them. The CDR3 contains 16 residues. Germline V CDR1 and CDR2: SGHAT, FQNNGV. The CDR3 nucleotides are TGTGCCAGCAGCTTAGAGGGGGCTACCTCGAACACTGAAGCTTTCTTT. Protein sequence: CASSLEGATSNTEAFF.

The chain recombines TRBV3-1 (or the pseudogene TRBV3-2) with TRBJ2-1; 9 nucleotides line up with TRBD2. Losses at the gene ends were 5 bases for V and 10 bases for J; bases not matched to a gene: 0. Germline lookup yields CDR1 LGHDT and CDR2 YNNKEL (reference sequence). The CDR3 spans 11 residues. This CDR3 reads CASSGLAEQFF. The CDR3, as DNA: TGTGCCAGCAGCGGACTAGCGGAGCAGTTCTTC.

The chain has TRBV2 and TRBJ1-1; 7 bases are a match to TRBD1. From germline, CDR1 is SNHLY and CDR2 FYNNEI. V lost 6 bases, J lost 11 bases, and 15 bases stayed unmatched. This CDR3 is 14 amino acids long. Here the CDR3 reads CASRTTGRVGVAFF. CDR3 nucleotides: TGTGCCAGCAGGACGACAGGGAGAGTCGGCGTGGCTTTCTTT.

The rearrangement uses TRBV18 and TRBJ2-5, with D maybe TRBD2 (5 bases). V was pared by 4 bases and J by 2 bases, with 11 bases between. Germline lookup yields CDR1 KGHSH and CDR2 LQKENI. This CDR3 has 14 amino acids. CDR3 sequence reads: CASSQRRQQETQYF. In DNA form, the CDR3 reads TGTGCCAGCTCACAAAGGAGGCAGCAAGAGACCCAGTACTTC.

This clone has more than one count but fewer than ten. V gene TRBV28 combines with J gene TRBJ1-2; D is possibly TRBD1 (5 bases). The CDR3 loop spans 15 amino acids. V shed 6 bases and J shed 4 bases, with 18 bases lying between them. Germline loops: CDR1 MDHEN, CDR2 SYDVKM. CDR3 coding DNA: TGTGCCAGCAGCCCAGGGTCCGAAACCACCTATGGCTACACCTTC. This codes for CASSPGSETTYGYTF.

This chain links TRBV7-2 with TRBJ2-6, with 7 positions matching TRBD2. Losses at the gene ends were 5 bases for V and 0 bases for J; bases not matched to a gene: 7. From germline, CDR1 is SGHTA and CDR2 FQGNSA. The length of the CDR3 is 17 residues. The CDR3 loop reads CASSPGGGRSGANVLTF. For the CDR3, the DNA is TGTGCCAGCAGCCCCGGGGGAGGGCGCTCTGGGGCCAACGTCCTGACTTTC.

The genes are TRBV3-1 (or the pseudogene TRBV3-2) and TRBJ2-5; TRBD2 agrees at 7 bases. The CDR3 runs 16 residues. V was pared by 3 bases and J by 3 bases, with 10 bases of the junction left unmatched. The germline gives CDR1 LGHDT, CDR2 YNNKEL (reference sequence). The CDR3, as DNA: TGTGCCAGCAGCCATGGGGGGGTGTCCAGAAAAGAGACCCAGTACTTC. Protein sequence: CASSHGGVSRKETQYF.

The genes are TRBV19 and TRBJ1-4; 9 bases agree with TRBD1. CDR1 and CDR2 from the germline V gene are LNHDA and SQIVND (reference sequence). The CDR3 length is 14 residues. V gave up 6 bases and J gave up 7 bases; unmatched junction bases: 6. CDR3 coding DNA: TGTGCCAGTAGCCGACAGGGGGTCGGTGAAAAACTGTTTTTT. Its translation: CASSRQGVGEKLFF.

This rearrangement joins TRBV30 to TRBJ2-7; 8 bases are a match to TRBD2. The trim removed 2 bases at V and 1 base at J, leaving 7 bases unmatched. The CDR3 covers 15 residues. Germline V CDR1 and CDR2: GTSNPN, SVGIG (reference sequence). The CDR3 sequence is CAWSRLGLESYEQYF. The DNA of the CDR3 is TGTGCCTGGAGTCGGCTGGGACTAGAATCCTACGAGCAGTACTTC. Full variable domain (missing parts from reference TRBV30 and TRBJ2-7): SQTIHQWPATLVQPVGSPLSLECTVEGTSNPNLYWYRQAAGRGLQLLFYSVGIGQISSEVPQNLSASRPQDRQFILSSKKLLLSDSGFYLCAWSRLGLESYEQYFGPGTRLTVT.